The 27 T cell receptor beta chains below come from one sample, sequenced in a study of T cell responses to AZD1222 COVID-19 vaccine. TCRdb's copy holds only in-frame clones and misses some; the assay was immunoSEQ multiplex PCR. The profile shows 150,000 to 200,000 clones, 90% to 95% of them singletons. Sample: peripheral blood, taken 28 days after the second AZD1222 dose. These receptor sequences come from an adult who received the AZD1222 COVID-19 vaccine.

J is TRBJ2-5 and V is TRBV6-5; TRBD2 matches 9 bases. CDR1 MNHEY and CDR2 SVGAGI come from the germline V gene. CDR3 length: 15 amino acids. J was trimmed by 6 bases and V by 8 bases; bases with no gene match: 13. The CDR3 coding sequence is TGTGCCAGCCTCAGTAATAGCGGGAGTGGAAAGACCCAGTACTTC. As protein: CASLSNSGSGKTQYF.

The chain links TRBV30 to TRBJ1-6, with 9 bases matching TRBD1. This CDR3 has 14 amino acids. V shed 3 bases and J 7 bases; nucleotides not matched to a gene: 4. Germline CDR1 reads GTSNPN; CDR2 reads SVGIG (reference sequence). CDR3 protein: CAWSGDRGNSPLHF. DNA of the CDR3: TGTGCCTGGAGCGGCGACAGGGGGAATTCACCCCTCCACTTT.

This rearrangement joins TRBV18 to TRBJ2-7, with no clear D. The ends were cut back, 2 bases at V and 2 bases at J, with 16 bases in the middle. The CDR3 runs to 16 residues. The germline V gene has CDR1 KGHSH and CDR2 LQKENI. CDR3 in amino acids: CASSPVWGRAAYEQYF. CDR3 DNA: TGTGCCAGCTCACCAGTTTGGGGTAGGGCCGCCTACGAGCAGTACTTC.

The chain joins TRBV28 to TRBJ2-7, with D perhaps TRBD1 (8 bases). The V gene lost 6 bases and the J gene lost 2 bases, with 17 bases spanning the gap. The CDR3 length is 15 residues. CDR1 is MDHEN, CDR2 SYDVKM, per germline. CDR3 region: CASSLDREGPYEQYF. In DNA form, the CDR3 reads TGTGCCAGCAGCTTGGACAGGGAGGGGCCCTACGAGCAGTACTTC. The full variable domain, rest sourced from reference TRBV28 and TRBJ2-7, is DVKVTQSSRYLVKRTGEKVFLECVQDMDHENMFWYRQDPGLGLRLIYFSYDVKMKEKGDIPEGYSVSREKKERFSLILESASTNQTSMYLCASSLDREGPYEQYFGPGTRLTVT.

The chain is built from TRBV11-2 and TRBJ2-1, with 10 positions matching TRBD2. From germline, CDR1 is SGHAT and CDR2 FQNNGV. Trimming cost V 4 bases and J 8 bases; bases outside gene matches: 5. This CDR3 has 14 residues. CDR3 in amino acids: CASSSRLAGDEQFF. CDR3 bases: TGTGCCAGCAGCTCCCGACTAGCGGGCGATGAGCAGTTCTTC.

The genes are TRBV4-1 and TRBJ2-1; D uncertain. The CDR3 is 12 amino acids. The V and J ends lost 4 bases and 7 bases respectively, with 8 bases between them. The germline gives CDR1 MGHRA, CDR2 YSYEKL. The CDR3 protein is CASSLGWNEQFF. In DNA form, the CDR3 reads TGCGCCAGCAGCCTAGGTTGGAATGAGCAGTTCTTC.

CDR3 amino acids: CASSVAWQVGYGYTF. CDR3 bases: TGTGCCAGCAGCGTAGCTTGGCAGGTGGGCTATGGCTACACCTTC. The rearrangement joins TRBV9 to TRBJ1-2, with D uncertain. The CDR3 length is 15 residues. Germline V gene lookup returns CDR1 SGDLS and CDR2 YYNGEE. Trimming shortened V by 0 bases and J by 4 bases, and 13 bases separated the two germline ends.

The chain joins TRBV28 to TRBJ2-3; D possibly corresponds to TRBD2 (5 bases). The length of the CDR3 is 13 residues. CDR1 is MDHEN and CDR2 is SYDVKM in the germline V gene. The V gene lost 6 bases and the J gene lost 4 bases, with 11 bases spanning the gap. The CDR3 here is CASREAAADTQYF. The CDR3 coding sequence is TGTGCCAGCAGAGAAGCGGCGGCAGATACGCAGTATTTT.

This clone appeared a single time. This chain joins TRBV4-3 and TRBJ1-2; TRBD1 matches 12 bases. V shed 1 base and J 7 bases; nucleotides not matched to a gene: 10. CDR1 and CDR2 (germline): LGHNA, YSLEER. The CDR3 runs to 17 residues. The DNA of the CDR3 is TGCGCCAGCAGCCAAGCCGGGACAGGGGGCGTTATGAGTGGCTACACCTTC. Protein product: CASSQAGTGGVMSGYTF.

The CDR3 reads CASSAGGTKETQYF. The CDR3 DNA sequence: TGCGCCAGCAGCGCCGGAGGGACCAAGGAGACCCAGTACTTC. The chain joins TRBV4-1 to TRBJ2-5, with a weak D call TRBD2 (6 bases). Looked up from germline, CDR1 is MGHRA and CDR2 is YSYEKL. The CDR3 has 14 residues. The ends were cut back, 5 bases at V and 5 bases at J, with 15 bases in the middle.

The chain carries TRBV7-5 and TRBJ2-1; the table's D call, TRBD2, has no DNA check behind it. TRBV7-5 is given as a pseudogene. There are 16 residues in the CDR3. The CDR3 coding sequence is TGTGCCCCTTGCTCTAGGGAAGCGGGTAAATACAATGAGCAGTTCTTC. Translating gives CAPCSREAGKYNEQFF.

The CDR3 loop is CASSQGLAGGGDTQYF. For the CDR3, the DNA is TGTGCCAGCAGCCAAGGGCTAGCGGGAGGTGGGGATACGCAGTATTTT. The V call is TRBV3-1 (or the pseudogene TRBV3-2), the J call TRBJ2-3; 11 positions match TRBD2. The germline CDR1 and CDR2 sequences are LGHDT and YNNKEL (reference sequence). The CDR3 totals 16 residues. V shed 1 base and J 6 bases; nucleotides not matched to a gene: 6.

The gene calls are TRBV19 and TRBJ2-1; D perhaps matches TRBD2 (6 bases). The length of the CDR3 is 15 residues. V was cut by 3 bases and J by 4 bases, with 13 bases left in between. The germline CDR1 and CDR2 sequences are LNHDA and SQIVND (reference sequence). The CDR3 DNA reads TGTGCCAGTAGTATCTCCCACGGGGGTTACAATGAGCAGTTCTTC. Translated, it gives CASSISHGGYNEQFF.

This clone was found once. The chain uses TRBV6-5 and TRBJ1-1; D is unresolved. Trimming removed 5 bases from V and 1 base from J, with 8 bases in between. Per the germline V gene, CDR1 is MNHEY and CDR2 is SVGAGI. This CDR3 has 13 amino acids. This CDR3 is CASSNAQNTEAFF. The CDR3 region has the DNA TGTGCCAGCAGTAACGCACAGAACACTGAAGCTTTCTTT.

This chain uses TRBV3-1 (or the pseudogene TRBV3-2) with TRBJ1-6; D unclear. V was pared by 1 base and J by 10 bases, with 8 bases between. The CDR3 extends over 13 amino acids. CDR1 LGHDT and CDR2 YNNKEL come from the germline V gene (reference sequence). This CDR3 is CASSQAPLSPLHF. CDR3 nucleotides: TGTGCCAGCAGCCAAGCCCCCTTATCACCCCTCCACTTT.

The genes are TRBV5-6 and TRBJ2-5, with D possibly being TRBD2 (6 bases). The germline V gene has CDR1 SGHDT and CDR2 YYEEEE. This CDR3 spans 18 amino acids. The V and J ends lost 0 bases and 4 bases respectively, with 22 bases between them. The CDR3 protein is CASSLGLRGGIRGETQYF. The CDR3 DNA reads TGTGCCAGCAGCTTGGGGCTGAGAGGCGGGATAAGGGGAGAGACCCAGTACTTC.

V gene TRBV28 combines with J gene TRBJ1-5; D remains unclear. Germline values: CDR1 MDHEN, CDR2 SYDVKM. Trimming left V 4 bases short and J 0 bases short, with 13 bases between. This CDR3 is 16 amino acids long. The CDR3 nucleotides read TGTGCCAGCAGTTCGGGCCGGAAAGGTAGCAATCAGCCCCAGCATTTT. It codes for CASSSGRKGSNQPQHF.

The chain is built from TRBV7-3 and TRBJ2-3; 7 bases match TRBD2. After removal of 3 bases from V and 0 bases from J, the junction contained 3 bases not matched to a gene. Germline V CDR1 and CDR2: SGHTA, FQGTGA. The CDR3 consists of 15 residues. Here the CDR3 reads CASSFSGLSTDTQYF. CDR3 sequence (DNA): TGTGCCAGCAGCTTTAGCGGGCTGAGCACAGATACGCAGTATTTT.

The chain combines TRBV7-3 with TRBJ1-1, with D possibly TRBD1 on 6 matching bases. Per the germline V gene, CDR1 is SGHTA and CDR2 is FQGTGA. The CDR3 is made up of 11 amino acids. The V and J ends lost 5 bases and 7 bases respectively, with 8 bases between them. This CDR3 is CASSLRGEAFF. CDR3 bases: TGTGCCAGCAGCCTCAGGGGTGAAGCTTTCTTT.

The chain joins TRBV7-2 to TRBJ2-1; D is unclear. The CDR3 has 15 amino acids. Trimming took 1 base from V and 0 from J, leaving 7 bases between them. Germline assignment: CDR1 SGHTA and CDR2 FQGNSA. In DNA, the CDR3 is TGTGCCAGCAGCTTAGGGGTTAGCTCCTACAATGAGCAGTTCTTC. Its protein is CASSLGVSSYNEQFF.

V and J are TRBV24-1 and TRBJ2-1, with D perhaps matching TRBD1 or TRBD2 (5 bases each). The CDR3 is made up of 16 amino acids. Germline CDR1 is KGHDR and CDR2 is SFDVKD. V was shortened by 10 bases and J by 0 bases, with 18 bases between the two germline ends. The CDR3 is CATAPGRLSSYNEQFF. As DNA, the CDR3 is TGTGCCACAGCGCCGGGACGCCTCAGCTCCTACAATGAGCAGTTCTTC.

V usage is TRBV2 and J usage is TRBJ2-6; no clear D. The V gene lost 6 bases and the J gene lost 2 bases, with 5 bases spanning the gap. The CDR3 is 13 amino acids. Germline V gene sequence: CDR1 SNHLY, CDR2 FYNNEI. The CDR3 protein is CASRSTGANVLTF. DNA for the CDR3: TGTGCCAGCAGAAGCACTGGGGCCAACGTCCTGACTTTC.

The gene calls are TRBV20-1 and TRBJ1-1; D is ambiguous. Deletions cut 8 bases from V and 0 bases from J, with 7 bases between. The length of the CDR3 is 11 residues. Per germline, CDR1 DFQATT and CDR2 SNEGSKA (reference sequence). The CDR3 nucleotides are TGCAGTCCACTAATGAACACTGAAGCTTTCTTT. The encoded protein is CSPLMNTEAFF.

V and J are TRBV15 and TRBJ1-5; the D gene is possibly TRBD1 (5 bases). CDR1 and CDR2 from the germline V gene are LNHNV and YYDKDF (reference sequence). CDR3 length equals 14 residues. Trimming took 1 base from V and 9 from J, leaving 13 bases between them. The CDR3 protein is CATSRGEGRLPQHF. CDR3 DNA sequence: TGTGCCACCAGCAGAGGGGAGGGGCGATTGCCCCAGCATTTT.

The chain has TRBV23-1 and TRBJ2-7; 9 positions agree with TRBD2. TRBV23-1 is filed as an ORF, its function uncertain. The CDR3 spans 18 residues. V shed 0 bases, J shed 5 bases, and the junction held 14 bases outside the gene matches. The CDR3 nucleotides are TGCGCCAGCAGTCAATCATTGAGACTAGCGGCGCTTGTCCACGAGCAGTACTTC. Translating it yields CASSQSLRLAALVHEQYF.

This sequence joins TRBV5-1 and TRBJ1-1; no clear D. The CDR3 is made up of 15 amino acids. Between the trimmed V and J ends, which lost 4 bases and 5 bases, there was a span of 18 bases. Germline CDR1 and CDR2: SGHRS and YFSETQ. The DNA of the CDR3 is TGCGCCAGCAGCCTCTCACGGGCCGCTGGAACTGAAGCTTTCTTT. It specifies CASSLSRAAGTEAFF.

The chain joins TRBV28 to TRBJ1-2; D ambiguous. Trimming stripped 3 bases from V and 7 bases from J, with 9 bases between. The CDR3 covers 12 residues. Germline V lookup: CDR1 MDHEN, CDR2 SYDVKM. Written as DNA, the CDR3 is TGTGCCAGCAGTTTGCGAATCCCTGGCTACACCTTC. Translating it yields CASSLRIPGYTF.